Shown below are 21 T cell receptor gamma chains from a single sample sequenced in a study of γδ T cells in repeated Plasmodium falciparum infection. Flow sorting of PBMC yielded separate Vgamma9/Vdelta2+ and Vdelta2-negative gammadelta T cell populations for bulk repertoire analysis. TCRdb applied CATT to the multiplex PCR reads for clone calling. The table lists over 25,000 gamma-chain clones, around 3% of them singletons. Sequenced: gamma-delta T cells from blood. All receptors come from a pool of human donors (malaria-infected and uninfected, not separated).

This clone was observed at least ten times. TCRdb's protein, taken from a much larger clone, differs from this DNA's translation at residue 8, likely owing to a read error; the protein displayed comes from the DNA. This rearrangement joins TRGV4 to TRGJ1 or TRGJ2. From germline, CDR1 is EGSTGY and CDR2 YDSYTSSV. The CDR3 is 11 amino acids. DNA for the CDR3: TGTGCCACCTGGGATGCGCGGGCTGGAGTCTTT. As protein: CATWDARAGVF.

This clone was counted at least ten times. The V and J genes are TRGV8 and TRGJ1 or TRGJ2. The germline CDR1 and CDR2 sequences are VENAVY and YDSYNSRV. CDR3 size: 13 residues. Trimming at V came to 5 bases and at J to 3 bases, leaving 7 bases not matched to a gene. The CDR3 region is CATWVKPYYKKLF. In DNA form, the CDR3 reads TGTGCCACCTGGGTTAAACCTTATTATAAGAAACTCTTT.

This clone was observed at least ten times. TCRdb shows a much larger clone's protein in place of this DNA's translation, and the two differ at residue 5, likely through a read error; the protein shown is translated from the DNA. The rearrangement joins TRGV9 to TRGJ1 or TRGJ2. Germline CDR1 reads GITISATS; CDR2 reads ISYDGTV (reference sequence). The CDR3 has 13 amino acids. Trimming at V came to 5 bases and at J to 6 bases, leaving 10 bases not matched to a gene. This chain's CDR3 is CALWGVRGYKKLF. CDR3 nucleotides: TGTGCCTTGTGGGGGGTTCGAGGTTATAAGAAACTCTTT.

This clone was recorded many times. The amino acid sequence in TCRdb belongs to a much larger clone and departs from this DNA's translation at residue 15, likely a sequencing read error; the sequence shown is translated from the DNA. J gene calling gave no result, while the V gene is TRGV9. The CDR3 contains 17 residues. From germline, CDR1 is GITISATS and CDR2 ISYDGTV (reference sequence). CDR3 in DNA: TGTGCCTTGTGGGAGGTCCTCCAAGAGTTGGGCAAAAAAATCAGGGTATTT. Its protein is CALWEVLQELGKKIRVF.

In this sample, this clone turned up many times. The V gene is TRGV9, the J gene TRGJ1 or TRGJ2. TCRdb offers no J gene call, so here the DNA was matched to germline to obtain one. The germline CDR1 and CDR2 sequences are GITISATS and ISYDGTV (reference sequence). The length of the CDR3 is 16 residues. The V and J ends lost 0 bases and 3 bases, in that order; junction bases with no gene match: 11. The CDR3 DNA is TGTGCCTTGTGGGAGGTGACCGAGGGCTTTTATTATAAGAAACTCTTT. This translates into CALWEVTEGFYYKKLF.

The sample holds many counts of this clone. The chain recombines TRGV9 with TRGJ1 or TRGJ2. The J gene, absent from TCRdb, was called here by matching the DNA to germline. Losses at the gene ends were 0 bases for V and 4 bases for J; bases not matched to a gene: 15. The germline CDR1 and CDR2 sequences are GITISATS and ISYDGTV (reference sequence). This CDR3 region has 17 residues. CDR3 sequence reads: CALWEVPSGPPYYKKLF. The CDR3 DNA follows: TGTGCCTTGTGGGAGGTGCCCAGTGGTCCGCCGTATTATAAGAAACTCTTT.

Concerning this clone: It is likely a read error: a sequence one base away is far more abundant. Other DNA sequences in the same sample also yield this CDR3. This chain joins TRGV4 and TRGJ1 or TRGJ2. The germline CDR1 and CDR2 sequences are EGSTGY and YDSYTSSV. CDR3 length: 10 amino acids. The CDR3 DNA follows: TGTGCCACCTGGGATTGTGAGAAACTATTT. Encoded protein: CATWDCEKLF.

The V gene is TRGV3; the J gene was not called. Germline lookup yields CDR1 VTNTFY and CDR2 YDVSTARD (reference sequence). The CDR3 consists of 16 residues. The CDR3 DNA is TGTGCCACCTGGGACAGGCCGGACCCAAATTATTATAAGAAGCTCTTT. This encodes CATWDRPDPNYYKKLF.

This clone has only a few counts. A far larger clone is only one base removed, so a read error is likely. It is unclear where the CDR3 begins or ends on the DNA, so no DNA is shown, and the CDR3 is as TCRdb lists it. For the V gene the call is TRGV9; the J gene has no call. CDR1 is GITISATS, CDR2 ISYDGTV, per germline (reference sequence). Inclusive of both ends, the CDR3 amounts to 33 amino acids. The CDR3 loop reads CALWEVLLIGIRNSLAVEQHWLSQVSIGRIQHF.

Notes on this clone: The protein in TCRdb stems from a much larger clone and differs at residue 10 from this DNA's translation, likely a read error; here the protein is translated from the DNA. The chain employs TRGV9 and TRGJ1 or TRGJ2. The V segment lost 0 bases and the J segment 16 bases; nucleotides outside the gene matches: 15. CDR3 length: 13 residues. Germline CDR1 GITISATS, CDR2 ISYDGTV (reference sequence). The DNA for the CDR3 is TGTGCCTTGTGGGAGGTGCCGCCCGCGATGGGGCTCTTT. It is translated as CALWEVPPAMGLF.

The table lists this clone with many counts. This may be a read error, as it is one base from a much larger clone. The sample holds other DNA sequences that translate to the same CDR3. This chain links TRGV9 with TRGJ1 or TRGJ2. This CDR3 contains 10 residues. The germline CDR1 and CDR2 sequences are GITISATS and ISYDGTV (reference sequence). CDR3 bases: TGCGCCTTGTGGGAGGAGTGGAAACTCTTT. This translates into CALWEEWKLF.

This clone appeared many times. The protein TCRdb lists belongs to a much larger clone and differs from this DNA's translation at residue 8, which points to a read error; the protein shown is made from the DNA. The V and J genes are TRGV4 and TRGJ1 or TRGJ2. This CDR3 has 12 amino acids. Germline V CDR1 and CDR2: EGSTGY, YDSYTSSV. The V and J ends lost 0 bases and 12 bases, in that order; junction bases with no gene match: 8. The CDR3: CATWDGHWRKLF. The CDR3 bases are TGTGCCACCTGGGATGGGCACTGGAGGAAACTCTTT.

There are a few counts of this clone. The translation of this DNA and the TCRdb protein of a much larger clone differ at residue 3, probably owing to a read error; the protein shown here is translated from the DNA. This chain joins TRGV4 and TRGJ1 or TRGJ2. The J gene, not given by TCRdb, was assigned here from a germline match of the nucleotide sequence. The V gene's germline CDR1 is EGSTGY and CDR2 YDSYTSSV. The CDR3 loop spans 11 amino acids. V trimming: 11 bases; J trimming: 2 bases; junction bases outside the gene matches: 6. This CDR3 reads CAIRYYYKKLF. The DNA for the CDR3 is TGTGCCATCCGTTATTATTATAAGAAACTCTTT.

This clone was seen a handful of times. The translation of this DNA and the TCRdb protein of a much larger clone differ at residue 4, probably owing to a read error; the protein shown here is translated from the DNA. The CDR3 protein is CATRDDLYYKKLF. The CDR3 nucleotides are TGTGCCACCCGGGATGATCTTTATTATAAGAAACTCTTT. The J gene is TRGJ1 or TRGJ2, the V gene TRGV4. The J gene is not listed in TCRdb, so it was assigned here from a DNA match to germline. CDR1 is EGSTGY and CDR2 is YDSYTSSV in the germline V gene. The CDR3 covers 13 residues.

With respect to this clone: It is unclear where the CDR3 begins or ends on the DNA, so no DNA is shown, and the CDR3 is as TCRdb lists it. Called V gene: TRGV9; the J gene was not called. The V gene's germline CDR1 is GITISATS and CDR2 ISYDGTV (reference sequence). With termini counted, the CDR3 has 35 amino acids. This CDR3 is CALWDPECQRIIIRNSLAVEQHLLSQVSIGRIQHF.

This clone was seen at least ten times. This likely stems from a read error, as it lies one base from a far larger clone. Different DNA sequences within this sample yield the same CDR3. This chain uses TRGV9 with TRGJP. The length of the CDR3 is 16 residues. Germline V gene lookup returns CDR1 GITISATS and CDR2 ISYDGTV (reference sequence). V gave up 6 bases and J gave up 4 bases; unmatched junction bases: 6. CDR3 in amino acids: CALWRSQELGKKIKVF. The CDR3 coding sequence is TGTGCCTTGTGGAGAAGCCAAGAGTTGGGCAAAAAAATCAAGGTATTT.

The sample holds many counts of this clone. TCRdb's entry gives the protein of a much larger clone, which mismatches this DNA's translation at residue 5, likely from a read error; the protein reported here is translated from the DNA. The gene calls are TRGV9 and TRGJ1 or TRGJ2. The CDR3 loop spans 11 amino acids. The germline V gene encodes CDR1 GITISATS and CDR2 ISYDGTV (reference sequence). V lost 5 bases and J lost 10; bases outside the gene matches: 8. The CDR3, as DNA: TGTGCCTTGTGGGGGGATAAAAAGAAACTCTTT. The encoded protein is CALWGDKKKLF.

This clone was seen at least ten times. Translating this DNA gives a protein that differs at residue 6 from the TCRdb one, which belongs to a much larger clone; a read error is likely, and the protein shown is this translation. The chain links TRGV9 to TRGJ1 or TRGJ2. TCRdb records no J gene; here it was assigned by comparing the DNA to germline. This CDR3 is 15 amino acids long. V lost 2 bases to trimming and J lost 3 bases; unmatched junction nucleotides: 10. The germline V gene has CDR1 GITISATS and CDR2 ISYDGTV (reference sequence). The chain's CDR3 is CALWEESNCYYKKLF. As DNA, the CDR3 is TGTGCCTTGTGGGAGGAGTCGAATTGTTATTATAAGAAACTCTTT.

Regarding this clone: TCRdb attributes to this sequence the protein of a much larger clone, which differs from the DNA translation at residue 9; a read error is likely, and the protein displayed is translated from the DNA. No J gene was named, though the V gene is TRGV8. Germline loops: CDR1 VENAVY, CDR2 YDSYNSRV. The CDR3 contains 11 residues. In DNA form, the CDR3 reads TGTGCCACCTGCTGGGGTTATAAGAGACTCTTT. Encoded protein: CATCWGYKRLF.

There are many counts of this clone. The protein held in TCRdb is that of a much larger clone and does not match this DNA's translation at residue 12, likely because of a read error; the protein shown is translated from the DNA. The chain couples TRGV9 to TRGJP. CDR1 and CDR2 from the germline V gene are GITISATS and ISYDGTV (reference sequence). The CDR3 has 15 amino acids. CDR3 coding DNA: TGTGCCTTGTGGGAGTCAGAGTTGGGCAAAAAAGTCAAGGTATTT. Translated, it gives CALWESELGKKVKVF.

This clone was detected a few times. This likely traces to a read error, being one base from a far larger clone. Other nucleotide sequences in the sample specify the same CDR3. This chain links TRGV9 with TRGJ1 or TRGJ2. The J gene, left out of TCRdb, was set here by checking the DNA against germline. Germline values: CDR1 GITISATS, CDR2 ISYDGTV (reference sequence). This CDR3 region has 9 residues. The CDR3 loop reads CALYYKKLF. CDR3 sequence (DNA): TGTGCCTTGTATTACAAGAAACTCTTT.